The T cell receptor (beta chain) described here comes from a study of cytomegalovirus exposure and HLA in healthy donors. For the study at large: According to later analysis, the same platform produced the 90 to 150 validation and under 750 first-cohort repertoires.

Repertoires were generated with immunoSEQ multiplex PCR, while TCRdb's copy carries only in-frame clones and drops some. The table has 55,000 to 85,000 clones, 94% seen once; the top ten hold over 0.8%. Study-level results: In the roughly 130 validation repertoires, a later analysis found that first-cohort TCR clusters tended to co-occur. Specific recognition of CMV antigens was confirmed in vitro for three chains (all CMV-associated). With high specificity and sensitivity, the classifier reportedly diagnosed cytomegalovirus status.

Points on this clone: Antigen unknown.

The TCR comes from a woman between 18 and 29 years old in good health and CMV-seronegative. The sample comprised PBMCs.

The CDR3 here is CASSLESGPTDTQYF. CDR3 DNA sequence: TGTGCCAGCAGCCTAGAGAGCGGGCCCACAGATACGCAGTATTTT. The rearrangement joins TRBV7-9 to TRBJ2-3; TRBD2 is a possible D gene (6 bases). The germline CDR1 and CDR2 sequences are SEHNR and FQNEAQ (reference sequence). V was cut by 5 bases and J by 2 bases, with 14 bases left in between. The CDR3 totals 15 residues.